This record covers a single T cell receptor beta chain. Time point noted: newly diagnosed GD, antithyroid drugs for less than 3 months. RNA extracted from PBMCs served as the sequencing template. V gave up 3 bases and J gave up 5 bases; unmatched junction bases: 14. Germline lookup yields CDR1 LNHDA and CDR2 SQIVND (reference sequence). The CDR3 spans 17 residues. The sample belongs to a study of regulatory T cells in long-lasting Graves disease. CDR3 regions were amplified by Arm-PCR using iRepertoire HTBI primers to build TCR beta libraries. TCRdb redid the calling of the multiplex PCR reads with MiXCR, one entry per CDR3 protein. Here the sample spans just over 600,000 distinct CDR3 sequences, roughly 15% being singletons. The same sample was also used in a study of T cells in Graves' hyperthyroidism and ophthalmopathy. That report adds: Over 18 months, lack of ophthalmopathy progression marked Graves' hyperthyroidism as stable. Each patient was aged 18 to 65 and had newly diagnosed hyperthyroidism of under 2 months' duration. The TCR CDR3 was amplified in a first-round RT-PCR using the HTBI primer set.

The gene calls are TRBV19 and TRBJ1-1; 8 bases are a match to TRBD1. Sequenced here: peripheral blood mononuclear cells (PBMCs), sampled at new diagnosis, from a patient treated with antithyroid drugs. This TCR was sampled from a woman aged 25-40 years with Graves disease. The CDR3, as DNA: TGTGCCAGTAGTATCCCGGGACGACAGGGGCCGATTACTGAAGCTTTCTTT. As protein: CASSIPGRQGPITEAFF. The complete variable domain, with remaining parts taken from reference TRBV19 and TRBJ1-1, reads DGGITQSPKYLFRKEGQNVTLSCEQNLNHDAMYWYRQDPGQGLRLIYYSQIVNDFQKGDIAEGYSVSREKKESFPLTVTSAQKNPTAFYLCASSIPGRQGPITEAFFGQGTRLTVV.